This paragraph covers one T cell receptor (beta chain) sequence. Its antigen is unidentified. The data were taken from a study of cytomegalovirus exposure and HLA in healthy donors. Overall study: Inside one of the first data releases sat about 85 million unique TCRs taken from HLA-typed donors.

CDR3 size: 11 residues. Looked up from germline, CDR1 is SGHRS and CDR2 is YFSETQ. The V segment lost 7 bases and the J segment 6 bases; nucleotides outside the gene matches: 1. Each of the donors was a healthy bone marrow donor. Study findings and constraints: Association of a missense DCLRE1C variant with TCR beta V- and J-gene trimming was reported in a later analysis. Presence/absence results assume similar sequencing depth per donor, which may not hold.

PCR used 60 Vbeta primers and 13 Jbeta primers. TCRdb keeps only in-frame clones here, not all; method: immunoSEQ multiplex PCR. This sample yields 150,000 or so clones, of which roughly 90% are seen a single time; almost 2% belongs to the top ten. The chain carries TRBV5-1 and TRBJ2-1; the match to TRBD2 covers 7 bases. The sequencing input was PBMCs. The source of this sequence is a woman aged 18-35 years in good health and CMV-seronegative. CDR3 sequence reads: CASWGGNEQFF. CDR3 bases: TGCGCCAGCTGGGGGGGCAATGAGCAGTTCTTC.